The rows below give T cell receptor beta chains drawn from one sample of a study of CD8+ T cells in alopecia areata. Sequencing used immunoSEQ multiplex PCR; TCRdb keeps in-frame clones, though not all of them. The sample consists of approximately 7,500 clones, around 69% of them appearing once. This sample comprised skin, obtained at week 0. These TCRs come from a human donor with alopecia areata. CDR3s include the opening cysteine and the closing phenylalanine or tryptophan. D genes are given only for firm matches.

j_gene | d_gene | v_gene | CDR3aa
TRBJ2-3 | TRBD2 | TRBV6-5 | CASTGLAGVLDTQYF
TRBJ1-5 | TRBD1 | TRBV29-1 | CSVGTGRDQPQHF
TRBJ1-6 | NA | TRBV7-2 | CASSLRRGSLGSPLHF
TRBJ1-1 | TRBD1 | TRBV7-2 | CASSLRLGTGKSAEAFF
TRBJ1-6 | TRBD1 | TRBV20-1 | CSVDRESPLHF
TRBJ2-6 | NA | TRBV7-8 | CASSLAVQAYSGANVLTF
TRBJ1-2 | NA | TRBV6-5 | CASTGNVYDGYTF
TRBJ2-6 | NA | TRBV27 | CASSFLAGGSGANVLTF
TRBJ2-1 | NA | TRBV10-1 | CASSSRHGHNEQFF
TRBJ2-7 | TRBD1 | TRBV6-5 | CTSSYTSRDSHEQYF
TRBJ1-2 | NA | TRBV4-2 | CASSQDGWQGVGYTF
TRBJ1-1 | TRBD1 | TRBV19 | CASNPRGRAEAFF
TRBJ1-2 | TRBD1 | TRBV14 | CASSQGQGCNYGYTF
TRBJ1-6 | NA | TRBV6-5 | CASSLRQNSPLHF
TRBJ2-1 | TRBD2 | TRBV4-1 | CASSPNLAGFYNEQFF